This T cell receptor (beta chain) emerged from a study of T cells in Graves' hyperthyroidism and ophthalmopathy. Study results and caveats: Ophthalmopathy, which appeared later, was predicted by the model a median around 6.5 months before onset. Blood also held most thyroid clonotypes expanded beyond 0.001.

Amplification targeted TCR beta CDR3 regions from RNA transcripts. A set of HTBI primers served as the primers for a first-round RT-PCR of the TCR CDR3. In TCRdb, the multiplex PCR reads were re-called with MiXCR into one record per CDR3 protein. This table holds about 320,000 distinct CDR3 sequences, 15% to 20% found once. Germline values: CDR1 KGHSH, CDR2 LQKENI. V was shortened by 0 bases and J by 7 bases, with 10 bases between the two germline ends. The CDR3 loop spans 13 amino acids. This clonotype was recorded at least ten times. The antigen remains unidentified. Hyperthyroidism patients were newly diagnosed, had disease duration under 2 months, and were aged 18 to 65 years. Patients having uncontrolled infection, another autoimmune disease, pregnancy or lactation were not included.

The V call is TRBV18, the J call TRBJ2-7, with D perhaps matching TRBD2 (6 bases). The clonotype was recovered from a man aged 25-45 years with Graves' hyperthyroidism. Sequencing was done on a sample of blood. The CDR3 DNA is TGTGCCAGCTCACCACCGCTAGCGAGAGAGCAGTACTTC. This codes for CASSPPLAREQYF.